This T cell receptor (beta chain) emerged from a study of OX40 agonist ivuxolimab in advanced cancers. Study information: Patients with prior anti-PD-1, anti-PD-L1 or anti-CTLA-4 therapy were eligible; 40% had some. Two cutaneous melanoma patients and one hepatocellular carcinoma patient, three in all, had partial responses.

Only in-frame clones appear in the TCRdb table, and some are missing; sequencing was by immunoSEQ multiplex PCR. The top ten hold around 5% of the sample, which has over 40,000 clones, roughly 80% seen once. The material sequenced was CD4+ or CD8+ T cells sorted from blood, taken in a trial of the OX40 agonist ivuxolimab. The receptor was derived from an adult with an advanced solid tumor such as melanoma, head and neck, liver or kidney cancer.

In nucleotides, the CDR3 is TGTGCCAGCAGCTCTATTGCTACCGGGACAGGTTTTGGCTACACCTTC. Translation gives CASSSIATGTGFGYTF. The genes are TRBV7-9 and TRBJ1-2; TRBD1 agrees at 8 bases. The CDR3 has 16 residues. Trimming cost V 4 bases and J 7 bases; bases outside gene matches: 14. Per germline, CDR1 SEHNR and CDR2 FQNEAQ (reference sequence).